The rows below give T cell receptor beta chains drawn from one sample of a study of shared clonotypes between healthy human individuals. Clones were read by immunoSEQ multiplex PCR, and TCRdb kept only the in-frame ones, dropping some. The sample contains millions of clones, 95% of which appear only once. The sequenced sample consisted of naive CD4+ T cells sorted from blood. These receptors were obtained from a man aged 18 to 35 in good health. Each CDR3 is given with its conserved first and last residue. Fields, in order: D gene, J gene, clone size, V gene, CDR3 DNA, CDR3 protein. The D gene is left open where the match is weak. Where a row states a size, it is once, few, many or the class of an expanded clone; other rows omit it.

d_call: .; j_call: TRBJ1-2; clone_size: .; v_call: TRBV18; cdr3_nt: TGTGCCAGCTCATCCCCGCTCCTTTATGGCTACACCTTC; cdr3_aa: CASSSPLLYGYTF
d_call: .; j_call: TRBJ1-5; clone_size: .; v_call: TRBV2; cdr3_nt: TGTGCCAGCAGTGAGGGCCTGGCCGGCAATCAGCCCCAGCATTTT; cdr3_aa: CASSEGLAGNQPQHF
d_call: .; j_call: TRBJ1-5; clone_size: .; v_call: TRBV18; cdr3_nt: TGTGCCAGCTCACCACCCCAACAGCCCCAGCATTTT; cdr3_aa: CASSPPQQPQHF
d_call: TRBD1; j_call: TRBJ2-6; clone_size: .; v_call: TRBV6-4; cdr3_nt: TGTGCCAGGGGGACAGTTTCTAGCTCTGGGGCCAACGTCCTGACTTTC; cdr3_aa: CARGTVSSSGANVLTF
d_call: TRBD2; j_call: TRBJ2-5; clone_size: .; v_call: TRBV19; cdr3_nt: TGTGCCAGTAGTATAGGGACTAGCGGGACTGAGACCCAGTACTTC; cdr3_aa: CASSIGTSGTETQYF
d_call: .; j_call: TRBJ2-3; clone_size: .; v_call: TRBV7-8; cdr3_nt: TGTGCCAGCGCCCAGGGGGATACGCAGTATTTT; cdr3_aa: CASAQGDTQYF
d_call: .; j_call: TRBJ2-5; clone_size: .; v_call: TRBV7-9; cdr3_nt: TGTGCCAGCAGCTTAGTGCCAAACCCCCAAGAGACCCAGTACTTC; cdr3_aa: CASSLVPNPQETQYF
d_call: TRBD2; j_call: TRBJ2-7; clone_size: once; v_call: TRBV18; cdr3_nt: TGTGCCAGCTCACCTCCGGGACTAGCGGGGGAGCAGTACTTC; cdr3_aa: CASSPPGLAGEQYF
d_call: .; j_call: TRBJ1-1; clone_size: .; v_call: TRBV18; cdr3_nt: TGTGCCAGCTCACCGTACGACGGTGAAGCTTTCTTT; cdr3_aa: CASSPYDGEAFF
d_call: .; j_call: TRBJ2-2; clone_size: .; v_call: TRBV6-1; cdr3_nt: TGTGCCAGCAGTGAATATGGCAGCCAGAACACCGGGGAGCTGTTTTTT; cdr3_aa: CASSEYGSQNTGELFF
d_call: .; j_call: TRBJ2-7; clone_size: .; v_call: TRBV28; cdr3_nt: TGTGCCAGCAGCCCCAGTCCTCCCTACGAGCAGTACTTC; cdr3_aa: CASSPSPPYEQYF
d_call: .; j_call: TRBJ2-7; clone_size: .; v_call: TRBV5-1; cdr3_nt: TGCGCCAGCAGCTTGGAGGGGGGCGAGCAGTACTTC; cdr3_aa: CASSLEGGEQYF
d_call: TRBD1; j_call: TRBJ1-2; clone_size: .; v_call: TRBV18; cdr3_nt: TGTGCCAGCTCACCGGACAGGTTCTATGGCTACACCTTC; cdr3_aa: CASSPDRFYGYTF